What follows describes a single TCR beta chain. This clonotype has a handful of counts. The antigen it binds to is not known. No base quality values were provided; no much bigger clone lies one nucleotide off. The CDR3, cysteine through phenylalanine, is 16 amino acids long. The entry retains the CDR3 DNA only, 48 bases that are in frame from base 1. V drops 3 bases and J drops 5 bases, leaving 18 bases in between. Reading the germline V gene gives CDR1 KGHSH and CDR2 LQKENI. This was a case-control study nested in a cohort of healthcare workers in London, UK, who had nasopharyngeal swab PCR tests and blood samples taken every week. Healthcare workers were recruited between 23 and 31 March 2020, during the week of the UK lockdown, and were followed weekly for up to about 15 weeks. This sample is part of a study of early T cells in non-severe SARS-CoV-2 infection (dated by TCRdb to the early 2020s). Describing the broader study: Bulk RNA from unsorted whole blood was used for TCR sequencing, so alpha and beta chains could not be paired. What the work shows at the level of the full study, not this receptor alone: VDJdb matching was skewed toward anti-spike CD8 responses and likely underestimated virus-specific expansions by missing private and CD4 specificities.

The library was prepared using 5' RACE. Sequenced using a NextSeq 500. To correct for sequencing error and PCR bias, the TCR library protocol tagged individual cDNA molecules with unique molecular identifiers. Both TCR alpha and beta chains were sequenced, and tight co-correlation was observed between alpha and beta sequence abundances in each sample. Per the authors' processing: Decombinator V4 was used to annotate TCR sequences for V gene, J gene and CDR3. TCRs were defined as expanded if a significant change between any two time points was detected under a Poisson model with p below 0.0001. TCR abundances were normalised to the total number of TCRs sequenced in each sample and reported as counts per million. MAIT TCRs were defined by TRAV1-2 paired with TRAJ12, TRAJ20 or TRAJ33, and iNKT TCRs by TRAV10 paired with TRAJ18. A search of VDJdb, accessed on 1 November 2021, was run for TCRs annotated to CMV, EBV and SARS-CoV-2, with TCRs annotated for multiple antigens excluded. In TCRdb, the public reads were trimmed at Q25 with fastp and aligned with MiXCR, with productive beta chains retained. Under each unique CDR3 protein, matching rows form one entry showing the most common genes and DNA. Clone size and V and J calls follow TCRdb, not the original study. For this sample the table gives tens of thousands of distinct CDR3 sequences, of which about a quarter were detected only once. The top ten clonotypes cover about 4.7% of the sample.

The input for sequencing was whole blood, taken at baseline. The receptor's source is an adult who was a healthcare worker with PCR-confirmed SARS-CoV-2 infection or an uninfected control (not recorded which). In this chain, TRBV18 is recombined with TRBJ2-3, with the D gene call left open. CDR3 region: CASSPGRQQVGDTQYF. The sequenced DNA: TGTGCCAGCTCACCTGGTCGGCAGCAGGTCGGAGATACGCAGTATTTT.